There are a few counts of the clone carrying this T cell receptor beta chain. Its cognate antigen is unknown. Healthy individuals of Caucasian origin from Russia, aged 6 to 90, served as donors. This entry belongs to a study of blood T cells in healthy people across ages. Primed by a sample-barcoded 5' primer and a J-beta primer mix, a second PCR proceeded for roughly 6 to 12 cycles. The template-switch adaptor was a 5' adaptor with 12 random nucleotides. It tagged each cDNA molecule. TCRdb called the 5' RACE reads again in MiXCR, with one record for every CDR3 protein. The table has about 1.5 million distinct CDR3 sequences, approximately 43% seen once. The CDR3 length is 17 residues. The germline CDR1 and CDR2 sequences are SGHTA and FQGTGA. The V end was cut by 0 bases, the J end by 0 bases, with 9 bases between. Study-wide points: Observed TCR beta diversity per million T cells went down as age went up. This fall followed a roughly linear course with age. Unknown CMV status may confound age-related changes in expanded clones.

The sequence derives from a woman in her late teens or twenties in good health. The chain combines TRBV7-3 with TRBJ2-6, with D tentatively TRBD2 (6 bases). Sequencing input: blood. The chain's CDR3 is CASSLTPGVSGANVLTF. CDR3 in DNA: TGTGCCAGCAGCTTAACCCCGGGGGTCTCTGGGGCCAACGTCCTGACTTTC.